This TCR beta chain was sequenced for a study of beta chain features in type 1 diabetes. Reverse transcription of all isolated RNA meant that expressed TCRB transcripts were sequenced. Data came from immunoSEQ multiplex PCR; TCRdb stores just in-frame clones and leaves some out. The sample lists around 150,000 clones; 7.5% to 9.5% were seen once. Study-wide results and caveats: Significant though moderate, a shortening of TCRB CDR3s appeared in all four CD4+ subsets of Type 1 diabetes patients.

Turning to this clone: Antigen: not known. Other DNA sequences within the sample encode an identical CDR3.

Sorted populations were all over 98% pure. Germline V CDR1 and CDR2: SGHTA, FQGNSA. The CDR3 is 15 residues long. The ends lost 4 bases at V and 7 bases at J; junction bases unmatched: 6. The TCR sequence derives from a woman aged 18-29 years with type 1 diabetes. The sequenced material came from central memory CD4+ T cells from blood. The genes are TRBV7-2 and TRBJ1-5; 11 nucleotides line up with TRBD1. The CDR3 DNA reads as TGTGCCAGCAGCTACGGGACAGGGGGAAGGCAGCCCCAGCATTTT. Its translation: CASSYGTGGRQPQHF.